Each of the 9 T cell receptor beta chains below was sequenced from the same sample in a study of T cell responses to AZD1222 COVID-19 vaccine. The method was immunoSEQ multiplex PCR; TCRdb's version includes in-frame clones alone and lacks a portion of them. The repertoire holds under 110,000 clones, 90% seen once, with 8% in the top ten. Here the sequenced sample was peripheral blood, taken 28 days after the second AZD1222 dose. The receptor set was obtained from an adult who received the AZD1222 COVID-19 vaccine.

The gene calls are TRBV2 and TRBJ1-2; the D is unclear. Germline values: CDR1 SNHLY, CDR2 FYNNEI. CDR3 length equals 10 residues. V dropped 5 bases and J dropped 8 bases, with 6 bases sitting between them. The CDR3 bases are TGTGCCAGCAGTCTGATAGGCTACACCTTC. The encoded protein is CASSLIGYTF.

The chain has TRBV15 and TRBJ2-2; D remains ambiguous. V was trimmed by 0 bases and J by 0 bases, leaving 2 bases between them. Germline lookup yields CDR1 LNHNV and CDR2 YYDKDF (reference sequence). The CDR3 sequence is 14 residues long. The CDR3 coding sequence is TGTGCCACCAGCAGAGACGCGAACACCGGGGAGCTGTTTTTT. Translated, it gives CATSRDANTGELFF.

The J gene is TRBJ2-5, the V gene TRBV12-3 or TRBV12-4; 8 nucleotides match TRBD2. After removal of 7 bases from V and 2 bases from J, the junction contained 0 bases not matched to a gene. This CDR3 comprises 12 residues. The CDR3 DNA reads as TGTGCCAGCACGGGGGGGCAAGAGACCCAGTACTTC. It specifies CASTGGQETQYF.

The chain carries TRBV6-5 and TRBJ1-2; tentative D call: TRBD1 (5 bases). Per germline, CDR1 MNHEY and CDR2 SVGAGI. The CDR3 spans 14 residues. Between the trimmed V and J ends, which lost 5 bases and 5 bases, there was a span of 15 bases. This CDR3 is CASSQSGTAYGYTF. CDR3 nucleotide sequence: TGTGCCAGCAGTCAATCCGGGACGGCTTATGGCTACACCTTC.

The V and J genes are TRBV7-8 and TRBJ1-4; a weak D match, TRBD1 (5 bases). Germline V gives CDR1 SGHVS, CDR2 FQNEAQ. V lost 6 bases and J 0 bases, leaving 14 bases between the germline ends. This CDR3 is built from 16 residues. CDR3 region: CASRTDGVATNEKLFF. The DNA for the CDR3 is TGTGCCAGCAGGACAGATGGGGTTGCAACTAATGAAAAACTGTTTTTT.

This clone came up once. No conserved phenylalanine or tryptophan ends this CDR3, so it is likely a read error. It is unclear where the CDR3 begins or ends on the DNA, so no DNA is shown, and the CDR3 is as TCRdb lists it. The rearrangement links TRBV7-2 to TRBJ2-7; the D call of TRBD1 is as the table states it, not checked on the DNA. The CDR3 comprises 13 residues, both ends counted. CDR1 and CDR2 (germline): SGHTA, FQGNSA. The CDR3: CASSLGQGLRVNI.

The chain recombines TRBV18 with TRBJ2-3; maybe TRBD1 (5 bases). V lost 5 bases, J lost 4 bases, and 16 bases lay in between. CDR1 is KGHSH and CDR2 is LQKENI in the germline V gene. The CDR3 is 15 residues long. As DNA, the CDR3 is TGTGCCAGCTCATCCAGGGCGCAGAACTCAGATACGCAGTATTTT. It codes for CASSSRAQNSDTQYF.

The rearrangement joins TRBV19 to TRBJ1-3; D is undetermined. Deletions cut 1 base from V and 3 bases from J, with 4 bases between. The CDR3 covers 13 residues. Looked up from germline, CDR1 is LNHDA and CDR2 is SQIVND (reference sequence). The CDR3 region has the DNA TGTGCCAGTAGTATAGGAAGTGGAAACACCATATATTTT. As protein: CASSIGSGNTIYF.

The V and J genes are TRBV19 and TRBJ1-6, with unresolved D. Germline V gives CDR1 LNHDA, CDR2 SQIVND (reference sequence). The CDR3 runs to 12 residues. V lost 5 bases and J 8 bases, leaving 7 bases between the germline ends. The CDR3 protein is CASSPLDSPLHF. The CDR3 coding sequence is TGTGCCAGTAGTCCCCTAGATTCACCCCTCCACTTT.